This TCR beta chain derives from a study of cytomegalovirus exposure and HLA in healthy donors. Between the trimmed V and J ends, which lost 6 bases and 7 bases, there was a span of 12 bases. This CDR3 comprises 12 residues. Germline V gives CDR1 LNHDA, CDR2 SQIVND (reference sequence). About this clone itself: The antigen is undetermined.

Overall study results and limits: The investigators catalogued 164 TCR beta chains as cytomegalovirus-associated.

Assay: immunoSEQ multiplex PCR; the TCRdb copy retains only in-frame clones and omits some. The table has 100,000 or so clones, 86% seen once. This chain connects TRBV19 to TRBJ1-1; D is unresolved. Sequenced: PBMCs. This clonotype originated in a woman between 18 and 30 years old in good health and CMV-seropositive. This CDR3 is CASRRPTGEAFF. The CDR3 DNA follows: TGTGCCAGTAGGCGGCCGACGGGTGAAGCTTTCTTT.